This TCR beta chain was identified in a study of OX40 agonist ivuxolimab in advanced cancers. J was trimmed by 6 bases and V by 5 bases; bases with no gene match: 10. The CDR3 has 15 residues. Germline CDR1 and CDR2: SGHRS and YFSETQ. The method was immunoSEQ multiplex PCR; TCRdb's version includes in-frame clones alone and lacks a portion of them. In the table there are nearly 25,000 clones, roughly 80% of which are singletons. As to this clone: Its antigen is not known.

Findings of the study overall: In the 0.1 to 3.0 mg/kg range, CD4+ and CD8+ blood T cells had expanded clonally by week 6.

This chain connects TRBV5-1 to TRBJ2-1; 8 bases line up with TRBD2. The input for sequencing was CD4+ or CD8+ T cells sorted from blood, taken in a trial of the OX40 agonist ivuxolimab. This receptor was identified in an adult with an advanced solid tumor such as melanoma, head and neck, liver or kidney cancer. The CDR3 spells CASRGELAGGNEQFF. In DNA, the CDR3 is TGCGCCAGCAGGGGGGAGCTAGCGGGTGGCAATGAGCAGTTCTTC.